A single T cell receptor (beta chain) is shown here with its context. Its target is not known. This specimen comes from a study of shared clonotypes between healthy human individuals. Study-wide findings and caveats: Blood alone was sampled, and tissue repertoires likely differ.

Only CD45RO-negative cells positively selected for CCR7 counted as naive CD8 cells, so terminally differentiated effector memory CD45RA+ cells were excluded. The study ran the assay at deep level. For every subset, genomic DNA was evenly distributed across several immunoSEQ plates. An approximately 200 ng quantity of DNA, about 30,000 T cell genomes, went into the sorted-subset replicate PCRs. This table comes from immunoSEQ multiplex PCR, and its TCRdb copy is limited to in-frame clones, with some not included. In the table there are 560,000 or so clones, around 96% of which are singletons. Input material: naive CD8+ T cells sorted from blood. The origin of this receptor is a woman in her thirties in good health.

CDR3 nucleotides: TGCAGCGTTGAAAATTGGGAGGGGGCTGGCTATGGCTACACCTTC. It specifies CSVENWEGAGYGYTF. The chain carries TRBV29-1 and TRBJ1-2, with 7 bases aligning to TRBD1. The CDR3 has 15 amino acids. V dropped 2 bases and J dropped 4; count of bases not matched to a gene: 10. In germline, CDR1 is SQVTM, CDR2 ANQGSEA.